The 24 T cell receptor beta chains below come from one sample, sequenced in a study of cytotoxic CD8 clonotypes in ibrutinib-treated CLL. TCRdb's copy holds only in-frame clones and misses some; the assay was immunoSEQ multiplex PCR. Here the sample spans nearly 300,000 clones, roughly four fifths being singletons. The sample in question was PBMCs, obtained at disease progression, from a patient treated with ibrutinib. These receptors all come from a human donor with chronic lymphocytic leukemia.

The chain carries TRBV19 and TRBJ1-6, with a possible D match to TRBD1 (5 bases). Germline V CDR1 and CDR2: LNHDA, SQIVND (reference sequence). The CDR3 is 17 residues long. With 7 bases removed from V and 0 bases from J, the gap between germline ends came to 16 bases. CDR3: CASNPGPRNSYNSPLHF. As DNA, the CDR3 is TGTGCCAGTAATCCGGGACCCAGAAACTCCTATAATTCACCCCTCCACTTT.

The rearrangement links TRBV7-9 to TRBJ2-1; weak D call: TRBD1 (6 bases). Germline V gene data show CDR1 as SEHNR and CDR2 as FQNEAQ (reference sequence). V lost 8 bases, J lost 4 bases, and 30 bases lay in between. The CDR3 totals 19 residues. The CDR3 loop reads CASGDRGQAKIFAYNEQFF. The CDR3 DNA follows: TGTGCCAGCGGCGATCGGGGACAAGCCAAAATCTTTGCATACAATGAGCAGTTCTTC.

This sequence joins TRBV7-6 and TRBJ2-3, with 7 bases matching TRBD2. The CDR3 covers 15 residues. Looked up from germline, CDR1 is SGHVS and CDR2 is FNYEAQ. Trimming at V came to 2 bases and at J to 2 bases, leaving 4 bases not matched to a gene. The DNA of the CDR3 is TGTGCCAGCAGCTTATTGCGGGGGTACACAGATACGCAGTATTTT. It translates to CASSLLRGYTDTQYF.

For the CDR3, the DNA is TGTGCCAGCAGCGAAGACAGGTTGAACACTGAAGCTTTCTTT. Its protein is CASSEDRLNTEAFF. This chain links TRBV9 with TRBJ1-1; TRBD1 might be the D (6 bases). Germline-derived CDR1 and CDR2 are SGDLS and YYNGEE. Between the trimmed V and J ends, which lost 3 bases and 0 bases, there was a span of 9 bases. This CDR3 has 14 residues.

The V gene is TRBV4-1, the J gene TRBJ2-6; no clear D gene. CDR3 length: 15 residues. Germline V gene lookup returns CDR1 MGHRA and CDR2 YSYEKL. V shed 4 bases and J shed 0 bases, with 7 bases lying between them. As DNA, the CDR3 is TGCGCCAGCAGCCCCATTGTCTCTGGGGCCAACGTCCTGACTTTC. Encoded protein: CASSPIVSGANVLTF.

This clone was recorded a few times. CDR3 loop: CASSPLTVRTWGNGEKLFF. In DNA, the CDR3 is TGCGCCAGCAGCCCGCTAACGGTTCGAACATGGGGTAATGGGGAAAAACTGTTTTTT. The chain recombines TRBV4-1 with TRBJ1-4; D is ambiguous. Germline V lookup: CDR1 MGHRA, CDR2 YSYEKL. The CDR3 runs to 19 residues. V dropped 4 bases and J dropped 8 bases, with 29 bases sitting between them.

The rearrangement uses TRBV4-1 and TRBJ1-4; D might be TRBD1 (5 bases). The germline gives CDR1 MGHRA, CDR2 YSYEKL. V dropped 1 base and J dropped 0 bases, with 15 bases sitting between them. CDR3 length equals 18 residues. CDR3 coding DNA: TGCGCCAGCAGCCAAGGAACGTGGCAGGGCGCAACTAATGAAAAACTGTTTTTT. It codes for CASSQGTWQGATNEKLFF.

The rearrangement uses TRBV6-1 and TRBJ2-2, with unresolved D. The length of the CDR3 is 12 residues. Trimming stripped 4 bases from V and 7 bases from J, with 7 bases between. Germline loops: CDR1 MNHNS, CDR2 SASEGT. Written as DNA, the CDR3 is TGTGCCAGCAGTGGAGTGTTCGGGGAGCTGTTTTTT. This encodes CASSGVFGELFF.

This chain uses TRBV5-1 with TRBJ2-7, with 7 bases aligning to TRBD2. The junction had 16 bases not matched to a gene; V was cut back by 0 bases and J by 10 bases. The CDR3 consists of 16 residues. Germline V gene data show CDR1 as SGHRS and CDR2 as YFSETQ. The CDR3 loop reads CASSLEGFRGRAGQYF. In DNA, the CDR3 is TGCGCCAGCAGCTTGGAAGGTTTTAGGGGAAGAGCGGGACAGTACTTC.

About this clone: A read error may account for a junction end that differs from germline. Other DNA sequences in this specimen translate into the identical CDR3. This sequence joins TRBV7-8 and TRBJ2-1; TRBD2 matches 8 bases. This CDR3 contains 15 residues. Looked up from germline, CDR1 is SGHVS and CDR2 is FQNEAQ. The CDR3 loop is CASSLEGLVFNEQFF. The DNA for the CDR3 is TGTGCCAGTAGCTTAGAGGGACTAGTCTTCAATGAGCAGTTCTTC. Using reference TRBV7-8 and TRBJ2-1 for the parts outside the CDR3, the full variable domain is GAGVSQSPRYKVAKRGQDVALRCDPISGHVSLFWYQQALGQGPEFLTYFQNEAQLDKSGLPSDRFFAERPEGSVSTLKIQRTQQEDSAVYLCASSLEGLVFNEQFFGPGTRLTVL.

The chain is built from TRBV13 and TRBJ2-7; TRBD2 matches 8 bases. V was clipped by 2 bases and J by 5 bases; unmatched bases: 11. From germline, CDR1 is PRHDT and CDR2 FYEKMQ (reference sequence). This CDR3 region has 16 residues. CDR3 nucleotides: TGTGCCAGCAGCTTAAGGACTAGCCTTCCCCGGGACGAGCAGTACTTC. Its protein product is CASSLRTSLPRDEQYF.

The chain couples TRBV11-2 to TRBJ2-7, with D perhaps TRBD1 (6 bases). The CDR3 is 12 residues long. V dropped 7 bases and J dropped 5 bases, with 12 bases sitting between them. Germline loops: CDR1 SGHAT, CDR2 FQNNGV. The DNA of the CDR3 is TGTGCCAGCACTAGAACAGGGAACGAGCAGTACTTC. Translating it yields CASTRTGNEQYF.

The rearrangement links TRBV28 to TRBJ2-7; the D is unclear. Trimming pared 3 bases from V and 3 bases from J, leaving 9 bases between. Germline CDR1 is MDHEN and CDR2 is SYDVKM. This CDR3 comprises 13 residues. CDR3 sequence (DNA): TGTGCCAGCAGTTTCCTCGGATTCTACGAGCAGTACTTC. It encodes CASSFLGFYEQYF.

The V call is TRBV7-2, the J call TRBJ1-2; TRBD1 is a possible D gene (6 bases). Trimming removed 5 bases at V and 4 bases at J, with 20 bases between. Germline V lookup: CDR1 SGHTA, CDR2 FQGNSA. The CDR3 has 16 amino acids. CDR3 residues: CASSLDRGGQGYGYTF. Written as DNA, the CDR3 is TGTGCCAGCAGCCTAGACCGCGGGGGGCAGGGCTATGGCTACACCTTC.

The table lists this clone with a few counts. V and J are TRBV7-9 and TRBJ1-2; D remains ambiguous. CDR3 length equals 15 residues. Trimming removed 1 base at V and 8 bases at J, with 17 bases between. Germline values: CDR1 SEHNR, CDR2 FQNEAQ (reference sequence). For the CDR3, the DNA is TGTGCCAGCAGCTTAGTAAGGCTTTCGGCAGACGGCTACACCTTC. It encodes CASSLVRLSADGYTF.

The chain joins TRBV7-2 to TRBJ1-4; D gene uncertain. CDR1 is SGHTA and CDR2 is FQGNSA in the germline V gene. The CDR3 runs to 14 residues. V lost 3 bases to trimming and J lost 0 bases, with 5 bases between them. The chain's CDR3 is CASSFLPTNEKLFF. CDR3 in DNA: TGTGCCAGCAGCTTTTTACCAACTAATGAAAAACTGTTTTTT. Full variable domain (missing parts from reference TRBV7-2 and TRBJ1-4): GAGVSQSPSNKVTEKGKDVELRCDPISGHTALYWYRQSLGQGLEFLIYFQGNSAPDKSGLPSDRFSAERTGGSVSTLTIQRTQQEDSAVYLCASSFLPTNEKLFFGSGTQLSVL.

This clone occurred once. V gene TRBV4-2 combines with J gene TRBJ1-1; D is undetermined. V gave up 7 bases and J gave up 0 bases, with 21 bases separating them. The germline CDR1 and CDR2 sequences are LGHNA and YNFKEQ. The CDR3 is made up of 17 amino acids. CDR3 in amino acids: CASTHRAMTLMNTEAFF. The CDR3 nucleotides read TGTGCCAGCACTCATAGGGCGATGACCCTCATGAACACTGAAGCTTTCTTT.

V gene TRBV28 combines with J gene TRBJ1-2, with TRBD1 as a possible D gene (5 bases). The V and J ends lost 7 bases and 4 bases respectively, with 13 bases between them. The length of the CDR3 is 13 residues. Per the germline V gene, CDR1 is MDHEN and CDR2 is SYDVKM. The CDR3 sequence: CASITPTAYGYTF. CDR3 in DNA: TGTGCCAGCATCACCCCGACAGCCTATGGCTACACCTTC.

The rearrangement links TRBV9 to TRBJ2-3; D gene ambiguous. CDR3 length: 14 residues. Between the trimmed V and J ends, which lost 3 bases and 2 bases, there was a span of 10 bases. Looked up from germline, CDR1 is SGDLS and CDR2 is YYNGEE. In DNA, the CDR3 is TGTGCCAGCAGCGACCGCTCTTCCACAGATACGCAGTATTTT. This sequence encodes CASSDRSSTDTQYF.

In its sample, this clone was seen a few times. This chain joins TRBV6-1 and TRBJ2-7; TRBD2 matches at 9 bases. Germline trimming cut 4 bases from V and 3 bases from J; bases unmatched to any gene: 10. The CDR3 totals 16 residues. The germline V gene has CDR1 MNHNS and CDR2 SASEGT. This chain's CDR3 is CASSGNSGGRNYEQYF. In nucleotides, the CDR3 is TGTGCCAGCAGTGGTAATAGCGGGGGCCGCAACTACGAGCAGTACTTC.

V and J are TRBV9 and TRBJ1-2, with 10 bases that match TRBD1. CDR3 size: 16 residues. V shed 3 bases and J 3 bases; nucleotides not matched to a gene: 8. CDR1 and CDR2 (germline): SGDLS, YYNGEE. In nucleotides, the CDR3 is TGTGCCAGCAGCGAACGTCCCGGGACAGGGGACTATGGCTACACCTTC. Protein product: CASSERPGTGDYGYTF.

The chain links TRBV7-2 to TRBJ2-3; D remains ambiguous. The CDR3 totals 15 residues. CDR1 is SGHTA, CDR2 FQGNSA, per germline. The germline V and J ends were trimmed by 3 bases and 2 bases, with 12 bases remaining between them. The CDR3 DNA is TGTGCCAGCAGCTTGGGTGGGCCGAACACAGATACGCAGTATTTT. This sequence encodes CASSLGGPNTDTQYF.

The table lists this clone with a count of one. The V and J genes are TRBV19 and TRBJ2-3; 9 nucleotides match TRBD2. V shed 5 bases, J shed 0 bases, and the junction held 9 bases outside the gene matches. CDR1 LNHDA and CDR2 SQIVND come from the germline V gene (reference sequence). The CDR3 length is 17 residues. The CDR3 reads CASSLLGLARSTDTQYF. CDR3 in DNA: TGTGCCAGTAGTCTACTAGGACTAGCGAGAAGCACAGATACGCAGTATTTT.

The chain links TRBV11-2 to TRBJ1-2; D unresolved. The germline V and J ends were trimmed by 5 bases and 3 bases, with 4 bases remaining between them. In germline, CDR1 is SGHAT, CDR2 FQNNGV. The CDR3 runs to 11 residues. The chain's CDR3 is CASSQHYGYTF. In DNA form, the CDR3 reads TGTGCCAGCAGCCAGCACTATGGCTACACCTTC.